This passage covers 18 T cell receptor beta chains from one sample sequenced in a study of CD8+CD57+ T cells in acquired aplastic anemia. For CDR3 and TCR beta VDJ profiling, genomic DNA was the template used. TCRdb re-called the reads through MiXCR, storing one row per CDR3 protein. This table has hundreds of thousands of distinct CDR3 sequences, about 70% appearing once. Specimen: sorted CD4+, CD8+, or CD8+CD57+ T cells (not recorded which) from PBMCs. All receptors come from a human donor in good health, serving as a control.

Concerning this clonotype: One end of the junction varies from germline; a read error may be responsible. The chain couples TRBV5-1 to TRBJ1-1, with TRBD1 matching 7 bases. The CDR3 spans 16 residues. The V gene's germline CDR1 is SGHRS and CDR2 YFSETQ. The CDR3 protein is CASSYDRAISSTEAFF. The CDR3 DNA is TGTGCTAGTAGTTACGACAGGGCTATCTCCAGCACTGAAGCTTTCTTT.

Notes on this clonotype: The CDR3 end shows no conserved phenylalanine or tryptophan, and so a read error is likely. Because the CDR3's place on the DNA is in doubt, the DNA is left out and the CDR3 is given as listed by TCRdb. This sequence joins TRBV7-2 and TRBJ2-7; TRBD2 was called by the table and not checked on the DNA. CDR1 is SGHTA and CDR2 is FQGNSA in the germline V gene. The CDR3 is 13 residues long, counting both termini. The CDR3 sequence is CASSLERGDQYFL.

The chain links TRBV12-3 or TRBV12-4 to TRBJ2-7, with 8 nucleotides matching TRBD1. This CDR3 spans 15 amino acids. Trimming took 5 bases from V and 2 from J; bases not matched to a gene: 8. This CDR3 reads CASSHGQGSTYEQYF. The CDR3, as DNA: TGTGCCAGCAGTCACGGACAGGGAAGTACCTACGAGCAGTACTTC.

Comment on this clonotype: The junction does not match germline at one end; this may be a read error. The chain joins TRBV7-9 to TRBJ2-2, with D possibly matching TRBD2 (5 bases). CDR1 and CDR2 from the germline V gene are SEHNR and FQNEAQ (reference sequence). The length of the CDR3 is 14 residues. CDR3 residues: CASSLNSNNGELFF. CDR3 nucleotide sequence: TGTGCCAGCAGCTTAAATAGCAATAATGGGGAGCTGTTCTTT.

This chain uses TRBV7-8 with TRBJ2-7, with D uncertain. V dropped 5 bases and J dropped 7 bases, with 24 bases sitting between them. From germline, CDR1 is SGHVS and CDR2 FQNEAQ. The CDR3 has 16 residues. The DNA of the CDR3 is TGTGCCAGCAGCCTTCGGAGTGCGAGCTCCCACAATGAGCAGTACTTC. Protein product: CASSLRSASSHNEQYF.

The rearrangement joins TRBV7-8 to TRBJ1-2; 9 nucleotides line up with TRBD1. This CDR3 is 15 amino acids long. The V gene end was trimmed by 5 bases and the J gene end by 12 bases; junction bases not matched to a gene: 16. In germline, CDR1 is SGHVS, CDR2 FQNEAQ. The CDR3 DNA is TGTGCCAGCAGCGCTACCGGGACAGGGCCAAGTACAGACACCTTC. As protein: CASSATGTGPSTDTF.

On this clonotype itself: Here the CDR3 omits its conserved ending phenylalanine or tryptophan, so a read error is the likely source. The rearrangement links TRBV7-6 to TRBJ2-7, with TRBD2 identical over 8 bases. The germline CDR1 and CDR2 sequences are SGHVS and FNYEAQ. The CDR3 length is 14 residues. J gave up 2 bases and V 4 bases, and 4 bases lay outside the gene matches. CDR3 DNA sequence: TGTGCCAGCAGCTCCGGGACTAGAGCCTACGAGCAGTACCTC. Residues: CASSSGTRAYEQYL.

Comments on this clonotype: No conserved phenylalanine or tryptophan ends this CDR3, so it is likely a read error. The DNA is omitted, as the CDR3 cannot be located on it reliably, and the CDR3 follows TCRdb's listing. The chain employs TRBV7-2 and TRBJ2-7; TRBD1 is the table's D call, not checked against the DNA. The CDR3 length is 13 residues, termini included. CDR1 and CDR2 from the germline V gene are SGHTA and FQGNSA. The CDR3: CASSFGQGSDYGY.

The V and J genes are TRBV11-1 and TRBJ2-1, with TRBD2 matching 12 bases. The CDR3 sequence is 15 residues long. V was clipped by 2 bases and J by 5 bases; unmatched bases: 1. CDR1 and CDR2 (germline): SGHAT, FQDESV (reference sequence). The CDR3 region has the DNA TGTGCCAGCAGCTTACTAGCGGGGGGGCACAATGAGCAGTTCTTC. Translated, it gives CASSLLAGGHNEQFF.

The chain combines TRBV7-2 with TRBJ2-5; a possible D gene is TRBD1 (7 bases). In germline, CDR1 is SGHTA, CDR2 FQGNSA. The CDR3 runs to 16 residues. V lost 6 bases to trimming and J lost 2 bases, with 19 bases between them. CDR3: CASSPRPGGNQETQYF. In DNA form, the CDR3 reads TGTGCCAGCAGTCCTCGTCCAGGGGGGAATCAAGAGACCCAGTACTTC.

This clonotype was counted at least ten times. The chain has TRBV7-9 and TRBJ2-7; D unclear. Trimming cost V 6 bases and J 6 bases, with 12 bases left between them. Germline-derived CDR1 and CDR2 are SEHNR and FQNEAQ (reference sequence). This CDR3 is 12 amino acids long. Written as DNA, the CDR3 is TGTGCCAGCAGACCAGTCGGCGGCGAGCAGTACTTC. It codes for CASRPVGGEQYF.

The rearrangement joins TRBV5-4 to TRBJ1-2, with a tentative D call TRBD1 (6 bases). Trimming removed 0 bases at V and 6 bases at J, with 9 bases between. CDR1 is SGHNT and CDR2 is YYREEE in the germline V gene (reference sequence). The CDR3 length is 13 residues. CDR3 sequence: CASSLDREHGYTF. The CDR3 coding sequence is TGTGCCAGCAGCTTGGACAGGGAACATGGCTACACCTTC.

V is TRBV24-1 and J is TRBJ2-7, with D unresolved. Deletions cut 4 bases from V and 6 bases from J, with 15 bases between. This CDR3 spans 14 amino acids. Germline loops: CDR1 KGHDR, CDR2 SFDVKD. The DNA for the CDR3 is TGTGCCACCAGTGAAAACGGACGGAGCGCCGAGCAGTACTTC. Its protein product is CATSENGRSAEQYF.

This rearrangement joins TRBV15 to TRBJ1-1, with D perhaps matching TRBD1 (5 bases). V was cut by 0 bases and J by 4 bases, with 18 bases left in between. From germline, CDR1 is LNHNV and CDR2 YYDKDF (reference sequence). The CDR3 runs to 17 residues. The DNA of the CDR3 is TGTGCCACCAGCAGAGATCAAGCAGGCCCGGGGGGCACTGAAGCTTTCTTT. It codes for CATSRDQAGPGGTEAFF.

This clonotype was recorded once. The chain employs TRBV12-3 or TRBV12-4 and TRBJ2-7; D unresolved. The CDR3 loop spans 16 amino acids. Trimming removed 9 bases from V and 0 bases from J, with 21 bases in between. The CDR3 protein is CASSKPIGRSSYEQYF. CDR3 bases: TGTGCCAGTTCTAAGCCAATAGGACGTAGCTCCTACGAGCAGTACTTC.

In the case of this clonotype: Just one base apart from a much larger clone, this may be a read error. The CDR3 sequence is CASSQGRWNF. CDR3 DNA sequence: TGTGCCAGCAGTCAGGGAAGGTGGAACTTC. V gene TRBV7-2 combines with J gene TRBJ2-5, with D maybe TRBD1 (5 bases). This CDR3 is built from 10 residues. Per the germline V gene, CDR1 is SGHTA and CDR2 is FQGNSA.

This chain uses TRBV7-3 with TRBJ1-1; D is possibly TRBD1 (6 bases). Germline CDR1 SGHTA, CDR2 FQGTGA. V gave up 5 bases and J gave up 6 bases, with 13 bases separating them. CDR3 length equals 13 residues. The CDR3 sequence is CASSRQGIAEAFF. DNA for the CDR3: TGTGCCAGCAGCAGGCAGGGGATAGCTGAAGCTTTCTTT.

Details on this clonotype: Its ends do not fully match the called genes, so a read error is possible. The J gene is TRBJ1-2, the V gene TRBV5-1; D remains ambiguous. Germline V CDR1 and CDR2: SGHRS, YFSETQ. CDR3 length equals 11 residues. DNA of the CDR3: TGTGCCAGCAGCGCTGGCTATGGCTACACCTTC. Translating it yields CASSAGYGYTF.